This is a list of T cell receptor beta chains from one sample in a study of tumor-infiltrating lymphocytes in primary liver carcinoma. TCRdb used MiXCR to reprocess the multiplex PCR reads, holding one entry per CDR3 protein. The table lists 40,000 to 60,000 distinct CDR3 sequences, 70% to 85% of them singletons. The sequencing sample was made of liver tumor tissue from sampling region 5. Receptor source: a middle-aged man with primary liver carcinoma and hepatitis B virus infection. The CDR3 runs from the conserved cysteine through the conserved F or W. D genes are given only for firm matches. Clone size appears in some rows only: once, few, many, or a class for an expanded clone.

j_call,v_call,clone_size,d_call,cdr3_nt,cdr3_aa
TRBJ1-1,TRBV14,-,-,TGTGCCAACGGTCAAGACCGGGCTGAAGCTTCCTTT,CANGQDRAEASF
TRBJ2-3,TRBV11-1,-,TRBD2,TGTGCCAGCAGCAAGGGACTAGTGGTTAACGCAGATACGCAGTATTTT,CASSKGLVVNADTQYF
TRBJ2-1,TRBV12-3/TRBV12-4,-,TRBD2,TGTGCCAGCAGTCCCTTCGGACTAGCGGGGGGCAATGAGCAGTCCTTC,CASSPFGLAGGNEQSF
TRBJ2-1,TRBV20-1,-,TRBD2,TGCAGTACTCCTCGGACTAGCGGGGACTACAATGAGCAGTTCTTC,CSTPRTSGDYNEQFF
TRBJ2-5,TRBV6-1,-,TRBD2,TGTGCCAGCAGTGGCCTTTGGACTAGCGGTTCTGGGGAGACCCACTACTTC,CASSGLWTSGSGETHYF
TRBJ2-1,TRBV4-1,medium-sized,-,TGCGCCAGCAGCCAAGCAGGAACCGAGCAGTTCTTC,CASSQAGTEQFF
TRBJ2-7,TRBV11-2,-,-,TGTGCCGGCACTCTAAAGTACGGGGACTACGAGCAGTACTTC,CAGTLKYGDYEQYF
TRBJ1-5,TRBV6-1,-,-,TGTGTCAGCAGTCACCGAGTAGTGTATAGCAATCAGCCCCAGCATTTT,CVSSHRVVYSNQPQHF
TRBJ1-2,TRBV5-1,many,TRBD1,TGCGCCAGCAGCCCTGGACAGGGGGCGCCGGGCTATGGCTACACCTTC,CASSPGQGAPGYGYTF
TRBJ2-5,TRBV5-6,few,-,TGTGTTAGCAGCTTGTTCGGCGGGGAAGAGACCCAGTACTTC,CVSSLFGGEETQYF
TRBJ2-7,TRBV29-1,-,TRBD1,TGCAGCCTCCAGACAGGGGCCGGCTACGAGCAGTACTTC,CSLQTGAGYEQYF
TRBJ1-5,TRBV6-1,-,-,TGTGCCAGCAGCGAAGCCCAGTCACGGGGGGCGCGCAATCAGCCCCGGCATTTT,CASSEAQSRGARNQPRHF
TRBJ2-1,TRBV4-1,-,TRBD1,TGCGCCAGTAGCCAAGCAGGACAGGGGGGAAACAATGGGCAGTTCTTC,CASSQAGQGGNNGQFF